This T cell receptor (beta chain) is from a study of vaccination and CD4 T cells after COVID-19. Concerning this clonotype: As yet, its antigen is unknown.

Noted treatment: 10-day PBMC culture with coronavirus spike peptide pools or control peptides (ViraFEST assay). The unexposed donor gave CD4+ T cells before the COVID-19 pandemic (2011-2018). The Oncomine TCR Beta short-read assay was applied to DNA of cultured CD4+ T cells. In TCRdb, the PCR reads were re-called with MiXCR into one record per CDR3 protein. The sample yields 5,900 or so distinct CDR3 sequences, 44% seen once. The V and J ends lost 0 bases and 6 bases respectively, with 9 bases between them. This CDR3 is built from 13 residues. V is TRBV12-3 or TRBV12-4 and J is TRBJ2-7; a possible D gene is TRBD2 (5 bases). The specimen sequenced was CD4+ T cells from blood, cultured in vitro. The source of this sequence is a human donor in good health. For the CDR3, the DNA is TGTGCCAGCAGTTTAGCGGGGAGTTCCGAGCAGTACTTC. Its protein product is CASSLAGSSEQYF.